The 20 T cell receptor beta chains reported below all come from one sample, sequenced in a study of T cells in Graves' hyperthyroidism and ophthalmopathy. Regions amplified from RNA transcripts were the TCR beta CDR3 regions. HTBI primers were the set used in a first-round RT-PCR of the TCR CDR3. MiXCR, applied by TCRdb to the multiplex PCR reads, yields one record per CDR3 protein. The repertoire includes more than 550,000 distinct CDR3 sequences, roughly 17% of them detected once, and around 15% sits in the top ten. Sequenced: blood. These receptors were taken from a man between 50 and 59 years old with Graves' hyperthyroidism.

The table lists this clonotype with a few counts. CDR3 sequence: CASRPPQGAHYEQYF. CDR3 DNA sequence: TGTGCCAGCAGACCCCCACAGGGGGCCCACTACGAGCAGTACTTC. The gene calls are TRBV6-1 and TRBJ2-7; TRBD1 matches 9 bases. Per germline, CDR1 MNHNS and CDR2 SASEGT. J was trimmed by 3 bases and V by 6 bases; bases with no gene match: 9. This CDR3 spans 15 amino acids.

This clonotype occurred many times. V is TRBV20-1 and J is TRBJ1-4, with D possibly matching TRBD1 (5 bases). The germline V gene encodes CDR1 DFQATT and CDR2 SNEGSKA (reference sequence). The V end lost 0 bases, the J end lost 7 bases, and 15 bases lay between the germline ends. The CDR3 is 15 residues long. CDR3 protein: CSARDFAGRFEKLFF. The CDR3 nucleotides read TGCAGTGCTAGAGATTTCGCGGGACGGTTTGAAAAACTGTTTTTT.

This clonotype appeared many times. The chain joins TRBV6-2 or TRBV6-3 to TRBJ2-3; 12 positions match TRBD2. CDR3 length: 17 residues. With V trimmed by 0 bases and J by 4 bases, 5 bases remained unmatched. Looked up from germline, CDR1 is MNHEY and CDR2 is SVGEGT. The CDR3 loop reads CASSYSRLAGDADTQYF. The CDR3 bases are TGTGCCAGCAGTTACTCACGACTAGCGGGAGACGCAGATACGCAGTATTTT.

Only a few counts were recorded for this clonotype. The chain links TRBV9 to TRBJ2-3, with TRBD1 as a possible D gene (6 bases). Looked up from germline, CDR1 is SGDLS and CDR2 is YYNGEE. V shed 4 bases and J shed 0 bases, with 15 bases lying between them. The CDR3 loop spans 16 amino acids. The CDR3 DNA is TGTGCCAGCAGCCCCAGGGGTGCGGCTAGCACAGATACGCAGTATTTT. Translated: CASSPRGAASTDTQYF.

This clonotype has at least ten counts. The rearrangement uses TRBV20-1 and TRBJ2-3; TRBD2 agrees at 11 bases. Trimming removed 5 bases from V and 3 bases from J; junction bases left unmatched: 10. The CDR3 loop spans 16 amino acids. The V gene's germline CDR1 is DFQATT and CDR2 SNEGSKA (reference sequence). The DNA for the CDR3 is TGCAGTGCTGAGGGGGCTAGCGGGAGGCGAACAGATACGCAGTATTTT. Protein product: CSAEGASGRRTDTQYF.

At least ten counts were recorded for this clonotype. The gene calls are TRBV7-9 and TRBJ2-5; D perhaps matches TRBD2 (6 bases). This CDR3 comprises 15 residues. V lost 9 bases, J lost 5 bases, and 22 bases lay in between. CDR1 is SEHNR, CDR2 FQNEAQ, per germline (reference sequence). CDR3 nucleotides: TGTGCCAGATGGCCTTTGGAGGGAACAATGGAGACCCAGTACTTC. Residues: CARWPLEGTMETQYF.

The sample holds many counts of this clonotype. The CDR3 protein is CASSITPQREGLVDTQYF. The CDR3 region has the DNA TGTGCCAGCAGTATCACTCCTCAGCGGGAGGGCTTGGTTGATACGCAGTATTTT. The rearrangement uses TRBV28 and TRBJ2-3; 10 bases are shared with TRBD2. The V gene end was trimmed by 5 bases and the J gene end by 6 bases; junction bases not matched to a gene: 17. The CDR3 consists of 18 residues. The germline gives CDR1 MDHEN, CDR2 SYDVKM. Together with reference TRBV28 and TRBJ2-3, the CDR3 gives the full variable domain: DVKVTQSSRYLVKRTGEKVFLECVQDMDHENMFWYRQDPGLGLRLIYFSYDVKMKEKGDIPEGYSVSREKKERFSLILESASTNQTSMYLCASSITPQREGLVDTQYFGPGTRLTVL.

This clonotype was observed at least ten times. The chain carries TRBV19 and TRBJ2-1; D is perhaps TRBD2 (5 bases). Germline V lookup: CDR1 LNHDA, CDR2 SQIVND (reference sequence). This CDR3 has 16 residues. The germline V and J ends were trimmed by 5 bases and 2 bases, with 16 bases remaining between them. The CDR3 region has the DNA TGTGCCAGTAGTCCCTCAGCGGACTTGCCCTACAATGAGCAGTTCTTC. This sequence encodes CASSPSADLPYNEQFF.

The sample holds a few counts of this clonotype. The chain is built from TRBV19 and TRBJ1-1; D gene ambiguous. CDR3 length: 13 residues. Trimming removed 1 base from V and 3 bases from J, with 6 bases in between. Germline CDR1 is LNHDA and CDR2 is SQIVND (reference sequence). As DNA, the CDR3 is TGTGCCAGTAGTATAGGGATGGACACTGAAGCTTTCTTT. Translation gives CASSIGMDTEAFF.

As for this clonotype: One base away lies a much larger clone, so this may be a sequencing read error. The chain uses TRBV7-2 and TRBJ2-3; TRBD2 is a possible D gene (6 bases). Looked up from germline, CDR1 is SGHTA and CDR2 is FQGNSA. The CDR3 is 16 amino acids. Here the CDR3 reads CASGLALGGITDTQYF. The CDR3 DNA follows: TGTGCCAGCGGCTTAGCGTTAGGAGGGATCACAGATACGCAGTATTTT.

This clonotype was recorded at least ten times. The gene calls are TRBV20-1 and TRBJ1-2; D is perhaps TRBD1 (5 bases). The V and J ends lost 1 base and 4 bases respectively, with 13 bases between them. The germline V gene encodes CDR1 DFQATT and CDR2 SNEGSKA (reference sequence). CDR3 length equals 14 residues. Written as DNA, the CDR3 is TGCAGTGCTAGAGTTTCCGGGGCGCTCTATGGCTACACCTTC. Protein product: CSARVSGALYGYTF.

Points on this clonotype: A much larger clone lies one base from this, so it may be a read error. The V and J genes are TRBV7-9 and TRBJ1-6; 7 bases align to TRBD1. The CDR3 length is 15 residues. Germline V gives CDR1 SEHNR, CDR2 FQNEAQ (reference sequence). The CDR3 DNA reads TGTGCCAGCAGCTTCGCCGGGACAGATAATTCATCCCTCCACTTT. Translation: CASSFAGTDNSSLHF.

The chain combines TRBV6-1 with TRBJ1-6; no clear D. The CDR3 contains 16 residues. Trimming removed 4 bases from V and 0 bases from J, with 10 bases in between. CDR1 and CDR2 (germline): MNHNS, SASEGT. The CDR3 region has the DNA TGTGCCAGCAGTGTGGGCATTGGCTCCTATAATTCACCCCTCCACTTT. This gives the protein CASSVGIGSYNSPLHF.

This clonotype was seen more than once but under ten times. The CDR3 region is CASSLVGLAGTNGELFF. In DNA, the CDR3 is TGTGCCAGCAGCTTAGTAGGACTAGCGGGAACGAACGGGGAGCTGTTTTTT. The chain recombines TRBV7-2 with TRBJ2-2, with 12 bases that match TRBD2. From germline, CDR1 is SGHTA and CDR2 FQGNSA. The V gene end was trimmed by 1 base and the J gene end by 7 bases; junction bases not matched to a gene: 7. The CDR3 is 17 amino acids.

The DNA for the CDR3 is TGCAGCGTCAGGGACCCAGGGGGCAATCAGCCCCAGCATTTT. This translates into CSVRDPGGNQPQHF. The rearrangement links TRBV29-1 to TRBJ1-5, with a possible D match to TRBD1 (6 bases). Germline assignment: CDR1 SQVTM and CDR2 ANQGSEA. The CDR3 is 14 residues long. V lost 6 bases, J lost 2 bases, and 14 bases lay in between.

Concerning this clonotype: An end of the junction does not agree with germline; a read error may underlie this. V gene TRBV5-1 combines with J gene TRBJ2-1, with a possible D match to TRBD1 (6 bases). The CDR3 has 13 amino acids. Germline V gene data show CDR1 as SGHRS and CDR2 as YFSETQ. The CDR3 sequence: CASATQGSNEQLF. CDR3 DNA sequence: TGCGCCAGCGCGACACAGGGTAGCAACGAGCAGCTCTTC.

The chain uses TRBV20-1 and TRBJ1-2; maybe TRBD1 (6 bases). CDR3 length: 12 residues. V lost 4 bases to trimming and J lost 6 bases, with 12 bases between them. The germline CDR1 and CDR2 sequences are DFQATT and SNEGSKA (reference sequence). The CDR3 DNA is TGCAGTGCTAAACAGGGAGGAGATGGCTACACCTTC. Translating gives CSAKQGGDGYTF.

This chain connects TRBV2 to TRBJ1-2; no clear D gene. CDR1 and CDR2 (germline): SNHLY, FYNNEI. Trimming took off 5 bases at V and 2 bases at J, with 12 bases between the two ends. This CDR3 region has 14 residues. The CDR3 spells CASSRSTQNYGYTF. Written as DNA, the CDR3 is TGTGCCAGCAGTCGTTCTACCCAGAACTATGGCTACACCTTC.

This clonotype came up many times. The chain combines TRBV28 with TRBJ2-7; tentative D call: TRBD2 (5 bases). V dropped 2 bases and J dropped 2 bases, with 10 bases sitting between them. The V gene's germline CDR1 is MDHEN and CDR2 SYDVKM. CDR3 length equals 14 residues. The CDR3 coding sequence is TGTGCCAGCAGTTTACGAGCGGCGGCCTACGAGCAGTACTTC. This translates into CASSLRAAAYEQYF.

Turning to this clonotype: Given a much more abundant clone one base away, this may be a read error. The chain carries TRBV12-3 or TRBV12-4 and TRBJ2-3; 9 bases map to TRBD2. The CDR3 has 15 amino acids. With V trimmed by 2 bases and J by 6 bases, 6 bases remained unmatched. CDR3 nucleotide sequence: TGTGCCAGCAGTTTAATGACTAGCGGTAGTGATACGCAGTATTTT. It is translated as CASSLMTSGSDTQYF.